This is a list of T cell receptor beta chains from one sample in a study of neurological immune-mediated disorders. TCRdb fed the 5' RACE reads into MiXCR, producing one record per CDR3 protein. The sample includes around 28,000 distinct CDR3 sequences, 5% to 7.5% seen only once; the top ten take about 8.1%. The sequencing input was PBMCs. All receptors derive from a woman aged 50 to 60 in good health. Each CDR3 is given with its conserved first and last residue. The order of the fields is CDR3 protein, CDR3 DNA, clone size, V gene, D gene, J gene. A D gene is named only where the DNA matches it firmly. Expanded clones get a size class; other rows say once, few or many, or leave the size out.

CASSSGPSSYNEQFF,TGTGCCAGCTCTTCCGGACCCAGCTCCTACAATGAGCAGTTCTTC,many,TRBV18,.,TRBJ2-1
CASVGGPGNTGELFF,TGTGCCAGCGTTGGGGGGCCGGGAAACACCGGGGAGCTGTTTTTT,many,TRBV12-3/TRBV12-4,.,TRBJ2-2
CASTPRAGGSSDTQYF,TGTGCCAGCACCCCGCGGGCAGGGGGATCGTCGGATACGCAGTATTTT,many,TRBV7-2,TRBD1,TRBJ2-3
CASSQGLYTGELFF,TGTGCCAGCAGTCAGGGGCTTTACACCGGGGAGCTGTTTTTT,many,TRBV3-1,.,TRBJ2-2
CASSYSKHSNQPQHF,TGTGCCAGCAGTTACTCGAAACATAGCAATCAGCCCCAGCATTTT,many,TRBV6-5,.,TRBJ1-5
CASSPVGAEGHF,TGTGCCAGCAGCCCAGTCGGGGCCGAGGGGCATTTT,.,TRBV7-9,.,TRBJ2-3
CASSVSTGQTYEQYF,TGTGCCAGTAGTGTATCGACAGGACAAACCTACGAGCAGTACTTC,.,TRBV19,.,TRBJ2-7
CSARDLRANQPQHF,TGCAGTGCTAGAGATCTCCGGGCAAATCAGCCCCAGCATTTT,many,TRBV20-1,.,TRBJ1-5
CASSKRGTGPYGYTF,TGTGCCAGCAGCAAAAGGGGGACAGGGCCCTATGGCTACACCTTC,.,TRBV7-3,TRBD1,TRBJ1-2
CSGGSQSETQYF,TGCAGTGGGGGCAGTCAGTCGGAGACCCAGTACTTC,many,TRBV20-1,.,TRBJ2-5
CASSAATGGQETQYF,TGTGCCAGCAGCGCCGCGACAGGGGGCCAAGAGACCCAGTACTTC,many,TRBV9,TRBD1,TRBJ2-5
CSALTLNTEAFF,TGCAGTGCCCTGACACTGAACACTGAAGCTTTCTTT,many,TRBV20-1,.,TRBJ1-1
CASGRTASNQPQHF,TGTGCCAGCGGTAGGACCGCTAGCAATCAGCCCCAGCATTTT,many,TRBV12-3/TRBV12-4,.,TRBJ1-5
CASSETRKLFF,TGTGCCAGCAGTGAGACGAGGAAACTGTTTTTT,many,TRBV28,.,TRBJ1-4
CASSLSGTPYEQYF,TGTGCCAGCAGCTTATCAGGGACACCCTACGAGCAGTACTTC,many,TRBV7-2,.,TRBJ2-7
CASSPIDRENTEAFF,TGTGCCAGCAGCCCCATAGACAGGGAAAACACTGAAGCTTTCTTT,few,TRBV28,TRBD1,TRBJ1-1
CASSDLGDTRDIQYF,TGTGCCAGCAGTGATTTGGGGGACACAAGGGACATTCAGTACTTC,many,TRBV25-1,.,TRBJ2-4
CASSLGQSSTDTQYF,TGTGCCAGCAGCTTGGGACAGTCTAGCACAGATACGCAGTATTTT,many,TRBV7-2,TRBD1,TRBJ2-3
CASSLAAGGPAFF,TGTGCCAGCAGCTTAGCGGCGGGGGGCCCCGCTTTCTTT,many,TRBV7-7,.,TRBJ1-1
CASSPFPRGDQETQYF,TGTGCCAGCAGCCCCTTTCCTCGCGGGGACCAAGAGACCCAGTACTTC,many,TRBV7-2,.,TRBJ2-5
CASSLPETGSGNTIYF,TGTGCCAGCAGCTTGCCGGAGACAGGGTCTGGAAACACCATATATTTT,many,TRBV5-6,TRBD1,TRBJ1-3
CASSITGSGANVLTF,TGTGCCAGTAGTATAACGGGTTCAGGGGCCAACGTCCTGACTTTC,many,TRBV19,.,TRBJ2-6
CASSPTPLAAQTHEQYF,TGTGCCAGCAGCCCTACCCCACTAGCGGCACAAACCCACGAGCAGTACTTC,many,TRBV7-2,TRBD2,TRBJ2-7
CASSREGMNTEAFF,TGTGCCAGCTCACGGGAGGGTATGAACACTGAAGCTTTCTTT,many,TRBV12-3/TRBV12-4,.,TRBJ1-1
CSVESLSVDEQYF,TGCAGCGTTGAATCTTTGTCCGTAGACGAGCAGTACTTC,many,TRBV29-1,.,TRBJ2-7
CASSLGGAGANVLTF,TGCGCCAGCAGCTTGGGAGGGGCTGGGGCCAACGTCCTGACTTTC,many,TRBV5-1,.,TRBJ2-6
CASSFMTSGWNEQFF,TGCGCCAGCAGCTTTATGACTAGCGGGTGGAATGAGCAGTTCTTC,medium-sized,TRBV5-1,TRBD2,TRBJ2-1
CSAREGQTYNSPLHF,TGCAGTGCTAGAGAAGGACAGACATATAATTCACCCCTCCACTTT,many,TRBV20-1,.,TRBJ1-6
CSAGTNIF,TGCAGTGCTGGGACCAACATCTTT,many,TRBV20-1,.,TRBJ1-1